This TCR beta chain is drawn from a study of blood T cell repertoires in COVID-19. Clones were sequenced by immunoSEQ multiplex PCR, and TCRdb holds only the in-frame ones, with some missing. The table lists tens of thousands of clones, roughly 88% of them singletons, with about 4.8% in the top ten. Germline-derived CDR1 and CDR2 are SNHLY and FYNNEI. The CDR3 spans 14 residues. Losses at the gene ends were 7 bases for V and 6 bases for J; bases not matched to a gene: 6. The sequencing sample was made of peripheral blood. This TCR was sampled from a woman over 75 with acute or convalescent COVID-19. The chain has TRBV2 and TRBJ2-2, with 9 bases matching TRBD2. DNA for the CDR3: TGTGCCAGCACCGGGACTAGCTCGTCCGGGGAGCTGTTTTTT. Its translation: CASTGTSSSGELFF.